Following are 12 T cell receptor beta chains from one sample sequenced in a study of blood T cell repertoires in COVID-19. Sequenced by immunoSEQ multiplex PCR; TCRdb stores in-frame clones only, minus some. The sample shows 140,000 to 150,000 clones, 84% of them seen only once. Source material: peripheral blood. These receptors were obtained from a human donor in a cohort sampled during active COVID-19.

This clone was seen a handful of times. The rearrangement links TRBV20-1 to TRBJ1-2; D is ambiguous. The length of the CDR3 is 11 residues. CDR1 and CDR2 from the germline V gene are DFQATT and SNEGSKA (reference sequence). With 0 bases removed from V and 8 bases from J, the gap between germline ends came to 7 bases. The CDR3 DNA reads as TGCAGTGCTAGAGATATGTCGGGCTACACCTTC. Translating it yields CSARDMSGYTF.

The rearrangement links TRBV6-6 to TRBJ2-2, with TRBD1 matching over 8 bases. This CDR3 is built from 17 residues. The germline CDR1 and CDR2 sequences are MNHNY and SVGAGI (reference sequence). Trimming cost V 5 bases and J 0 bases; bases outside gene matches: 8. In nucleotides, the CDR3 is TGTGCCAGCAGTCTCCTAGGACAGGGCACGAACACCGGGGAGCTGTTTTTT. As protein: CASSLLGQGTNTGELFF.

This clone was seen a handful of times. CDR3 in amino acids: CASSSRGGTNYGYTF. The CDR3 bases are TGTGCCAGCAGTAGCCGGGGAGGGACTAACTATGGCTACACCTTC. This chain joins TRBV28 and TRBJ1-2; no reliable D call. The CDR3 consists of 15 residues. V lost 5 bases, J lost 0 bases, and 13 bases lay in between. CDR1 and CDR2 (germline): MDHEN, SYDVKM.

The V gene is TRBV5-4, the J gene TRBJ2-1; tentatively, D is TRBD1 (5 bases). CDR1 and CDR2 (germline): SGHNT, YYREEE (reference sequence). There are 15 residues in the CDR3. Between the trimmed V and J ends, which lost 4 bases and 4 bases, there was a span of 15 bases. The CDR3 DNA sequence: TGTGCCAGCAGCCATGATTCGACAGTTTACAATGAGCAGTTCTTC. The encoded protein is CASSHDSTVYNEQFF. The full variable domain, rest sourced from reference TRBV5-4 and TRBJ2-1, is ETGVTQSPTHLIKTRGQQVTLRCSSQSGHNTVSWYQQALGQGPQFIFQYYREEENGRGNFPPRFSGLQFPNYSSELNVNALELDDSALYLCASSHDSTVYNEQFFGPGTRLTVL.

J is TRBJ1-1 and V is TRBV19, with 7 bases aligning to TRBD1. CDR3 length: 14 residues. V shed 5 bases, J shed 7 bases, and the junction held 10 bases outside the gene matches. From germline, CDR1 is LNHDA and CDR2 SQIVND (reference sequence). The CDR3 DNA reads as TGTGCCAGTAGTCCCAGGGGGTGGGAACGTGAAGCTTTCTTT. The encoded protein is CASSPRGWEREAFF.

The rearrangement joins TRBV5-1 to TRBJ1-6; unclear D gene. The CDR3 loop spans 14 amino acids. The V end lost 2 bases, the J end lost 5 bases, and 8 bases lay between the germline ends. CDR1 and CDR2 (germline): SGHRS, YFSETQ. The CDR3 bases are TGCGCCAGCAGCTTAGGAACAGATAATTCACCCCTCCACTTT. Its translation is CASSLGTDNSPLHF.

The chain links TRBV18 to TRBJ1-4, with a weak D call TRBD1 (6 bases). Looked up from germline, CDR1 is KGHSH and CDR2 is LQKENI. The CDR3 is 17 residues long. V lost 1 base and J lost 0, with 12 bases in between. The CDR3 here is CASSPQQGSATNEKLFF. CDR3 DNA sequence: TGTGCCAGCTCACCACAACAGGGATCTGCAACTAATGAAAAACTGTTTTTT.

The rearrangement uses TRBV9 and TRBJ1-6; D call uncertain. The germline V gene has CDR1 SGDLS and CDR2 YYNGEE. The CDR3 contains 14 residues. V was trimmed by 0 bases and J by 9 bases, leaving 10 bases between them. CDR3 protein: CASSVAVRGSPLHF. CDR3 bases: TGTGCCAGCAGCGTAGCGGTACGCGGTTCACCCCTCCACTTT. The variable domain in full, with the rest retrieved from reference TRBV9 and TRBJ1-6, is DSGVTQTPKHLITATGQRVTLRCSPRSGDLSVYWYQQSLDQGLQFLIQYYNGEERAKGNILERFSAQQFPDLHSELNLSSLELGDSALYFCASSVAVRGSPLHFGNGTRLTVT.

The gene calls are TRBV5-4 and TRBJ2-3; possible D gene TRBD2, 6 bases. Trimming shortened V by 4 bases and J by 2 bases, and 11 bases separated the two germline ends. The CDR3 is 14 amino acids. Germline V gene sequence: CDR1 SGHNT, CDR2 YYREEE (reference sequence). The CDR3 is CASSVDYFTDTQYF. DNA of the CDR3: TGTGCCAGCAGCGTGGACTATTTCACAGATACGCAGTATTTT.

V gene TRBV19 combines with J gene TRBJ1-4, with D uncertain. With 3 bases removed from V and 4 bases from J, the gap between germline ends came to 15 bases. This CDR3 contains 16 residues. Germline-derived CDR1 and CDR2 are LNHDA and SQIVND (reference sequence). Here the CDR3 DNA reads TGTGCCAGTAGTATGACCCAGCGGGTCCGTAATGAAAAACTGTTTTTT. Protein: CASSMTQRVRNEKLFF.

The chain combines TRBV5-6 with TRBJ1-5; no clear D gene. The CDR3 has 14 amino acids. The V end was cut by 4 bases, the J end by 5 bases, with 13 bases between. Germline-derived CDR1 and CDR2 are SGHDT and YYEEEE. DNA of the CDR3: TGTGCCAGCAGCCAGTTACGCACAGATCAGCCCCAGCATTTT. Translating gives CASSQLRTDQPQHF.

The CDR3 DNA sequence: TGTGCCAGCAGATATAACACCGGGGAGCTGTTTTTT. Protein: CASRYNTGELFF. This chain connects TRBV7-9 to TRBJ2-2; no clear D gene. There are 12 residues in the CDR3. Trimming pared 6 bases from V and 2 bases from J, leaving 4 bases between. Per germline, CDR1 SEHNR and CDR2 FQNEAQ (reference sequence).